A single TCR beta chain is shown here with its context. Its cognate antigen has yet to be identified. One end of the junction is discordant with germline, which a read error may explain. The data originate from a study of beta chain features in type 1 diabetes (dated by TCRdb to the late 2010s). Regarding the research as a whole: Patients and healthy donors did not differ in mean age, gender distribution, total cell number or subset yield. A total of roughly 98,000,000 sorted cells were examined across all samples, and a strong correlation was observed between cell number per subset and RNA yield. In the study, recently diagnosed type 1 diabetes patients and matched healthy donors were compared on the TCRB repertoires of their sorted circulating CD4+ T cell subsets. Regulatory and stem cell-like memory subsets were obtained from only 8 patients and roughly 8 healthy donors, while naive and central memory subsets were obtained from all 30 or so donors.

All of the isolated RNA was reverse transcribed with the High Capacity cDNA Reverse Transcription Kit, so expressed TCRB transcripts were sequenced. Naive, central memory and regulatory T cell samples underwent deep immunoSEQ sequencing, averaging roughly 3.4 million total reads per sample. Sorted cells were lysed in RLT buffer, and RNA was extracted using DNase-treated RNeasy Micro or Mini kits according to cell number. To prevent cross-contamination, each cell subset was processed individually, whereas patient and healthy donor samples were processed jointly. TCRB sequences were amplified from cDNA with the immunoSEQ multiplex PCR, producing 87-bp fragments spanning the CDR3 region. Amplicons were sequenced on the Illumina HiSeq platform. On the study's bioinformatics: Synthetic template baselines were used to correct PCR bias computationally, reads within Hamming distance 2 were collapsed together, and singletons that could not be merged were discarded. Reads were aligned against IMGT to assign V, D and J genes, CDR3 length and insertions or deletions at six rearrangement sites. Within each subset, clonotype counts were normalized to sorted cell number, after which true diversity and Gini coefficients were computed with the tcR R package. Repertoire sharing was quantified using the overlap coefficient calculated on TCRB nucleotide sequences. Out-of-frame TCRB sequences from naive cells were analyzed as a proxy for the pre-selection repertoire. TCRdb stores this immuneACCESS table with in-frame sequences only. Part of the clones is absent; in the studies checked, under half of the shortfall reflects unresolved V genes, and no reason is known for the rest. For V, J and clone size, that table is used; D and trimming come from the DNA. The sample table records nearly 250,000 clones; 14% of these occur just once. The ten largest clones capture more than 0.02% of the sample.

Broader findings and caveats from the paper: Shorter templates might be favored by PCR, yet because patient and control samples were amplified and corrected together, any such skew would affect both groups equally. Patients with type 1 diabetes made fewer insertions and deleted more nucleotides at VDJ recombination sites, implying thymic rearrangement abnormalities. Only small numbers of individuals were included in the HLA sub-analyses, which left unresolved whether HLA type had any influence on TCRB rearrangement. Because cDNA was sequenced instead of genomic DNA, highly expressing activated cells could be over-represented, though the groups showed no difference in activation or CD3 levels. Naive, central memory and regulatory TCRB repertoires appeared to be more similar among patients than among healthy donors. Type 1 diabetes patients showed a moderate but significant shortening of TCRB CDR3 length in all four CD4+ subsets.

From each donor, a single peripheral blood sample of approximately 0.11 L on average was drawn into heparinised tubes. A BD FACSAria II was used to sort naive, central memory, regulatory and stem cell-like memory CD4+ T cells with a panel that included CD45RO, CCR7, CD25, CD127, CD95 and CD27. Every sorted population had a purity above 98%. PBMCs were isolated right away by Lymphoprep density gradient centrifugation and were stained directly, without culture. Samples were stained and sorted in pairs, with one healthy donor and one patient per experiment, so that batch effects were minimized. CDR1 and CDR2, per the germline V gene (reference sequence), are SSHAT and FNYEAQ. Inclusive of the bounding cysteine and phenylalanine, the CDR3 is 13 residues long. Just the 39-base CDR3 DNA is kept, in frame starting at base 1.

The chain couples TRBV7-7 to TRBJ2-1; a tentative D match to TRBD1 spans 5 bases. Sequenced: naive CD4+ T cells from blood. In light of the paper, this sample's cell subset or site label describes: true naive CD4+ T cells. The receptor comes from a woman in her thirties or forties in good health. For the CDR3, the sequence is CASSFRVYNEQFF. The sequence in DNA is TGTGCTAGCAGCTTCAGGGTTTACAATGAGCAGTTCTTC.